Included here is one T cell receptor (beta chain) sequence, with context. Its antigen is unknown. The record originates from a study of T-cell memory formation after mild COVID-19. Study-wide results and limits: Day 15 to 85 contracting clones showed balanced CD4/CD8; day 15 to 37 expanders favored CD4+.

TCRdb re-derived calls from the 5' RACE reads in MiXCR, one entry per CDR3 protein. This sample has 390,000 or so distinct CDR3 sequences, with 15% to 20% found just once. This CDR3 spans 13 amino acids. Germline loops: CDR1 MGHRA, CDR2 YSYEKL. V dropped 4 bases and J dropped 6 bases, with 10 bases sitting between them. The sequence came from a man younger than 30 who had mild COVID-19 (a few samples of this study predate the infection). Cell type and time point are not known. The chain links TRBV4-1 to TRBJ1-5; D is unclear. Specimen: PBMCs or a T cell subset sorted from them (not recorded which). The CDR3 protein is CASSPPVGQPQHF. As DNA, the CDR3 is TGCGCCAGCAGCCCTCCCGTAGGTCAGCCCCAGCATTTT.